This T cell receptor beta chain was sequenced during a study of cytomegalovirus exposure and HLA in healthy donors. With regard to this clone: Its antigen is currently unknown.

This PCR relied on a set of 60 Vbeta primers and 13 Jbeta primers. Assay used: immunoSEQ multiplex PCR; TCRdb lists only in-frame clones, some missing. The top ten clones hold under 5% of a sample with approximately 160,000 clones, less than 90% of them seen once. General study findings and limits: Among immune exposure information, only CMV serostatus was available. A later analysis revealed that TCR association rates differed between HLA loci, peaking at DRB1 and bottoming out at HLA-C. Cytomegalovirus status was reportedly diagnosed by the classifier with high sensitivity and specificity.

The germline V gene has CDR1 SGHRS and CDR2 YFSETQ. The CDR3 spans 14 residues. Trimming took 4 bases from V and 3 from J, leaving 12 bases between them. This clonotype was obtained from a woman aged 50 to 65 in good health and CMV-seropositive. This chain joins TRBV5-1 and TRBJ2-3; D gene uncertain. Specimen: PBMCs. The CDR3 coding sequence is TGCGCCAGCAGCCAGGCCCACCAAACAGATACGCAGTATTTT. Its translation: CASSQAHQTDTQYF.